Reported below is one T cell receptor (beta chain). Data came from immunoSEQ multiplex PCR; TCRdb stores just in-frame clones and leaves some out. The sample carries 380,000 or so clones, approximately 88% recorded once. V dropped 3 bases and J dropped 3 bases, with 17 bases sitting between them. CDR3 size: 16 residues. In germline, CDR1 is LNHDA, CDR2 SQIVND (reference sequence). These data come from a study of blood T cell repertoires in COVID-19. The chain recombines TRBV19 with TRBJ1-1; possible D gene TRBD1, 5 bases. The TCR was taken from a woman aged 40-49 years with acute COVID-19. Source material: PBMCs or T cells enriched from blood (not recorded which). CDR3 protein: CASSITGREGYTEAFF. The DNA of the CDR3 is TGTGCCAGTAGTATTACCGGCAGGGAAGGGTACACTGAAGCTTTCTTT.